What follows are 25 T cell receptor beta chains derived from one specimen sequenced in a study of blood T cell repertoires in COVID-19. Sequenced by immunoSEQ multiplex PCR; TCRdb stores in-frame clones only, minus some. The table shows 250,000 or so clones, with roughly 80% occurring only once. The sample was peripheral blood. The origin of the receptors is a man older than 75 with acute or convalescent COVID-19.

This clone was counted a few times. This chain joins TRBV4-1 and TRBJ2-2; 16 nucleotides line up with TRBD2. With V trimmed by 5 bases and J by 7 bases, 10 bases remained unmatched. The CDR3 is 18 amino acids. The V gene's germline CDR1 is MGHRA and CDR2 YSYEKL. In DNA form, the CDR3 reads TGCGCCAGCAGCTCCCCGGGACTAGCGGGGGGGCAGGTCGGGGAGCTGTTTTTT. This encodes CASSSPGLAGGQVGELFF.

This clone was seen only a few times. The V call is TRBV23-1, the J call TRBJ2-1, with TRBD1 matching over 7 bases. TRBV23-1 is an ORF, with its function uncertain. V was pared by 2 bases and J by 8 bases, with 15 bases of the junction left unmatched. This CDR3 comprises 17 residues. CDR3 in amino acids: CASSQPNGTEVAHEQFF. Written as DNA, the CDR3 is TGCGCCAGCAGTCAACCGAACGGGACAGAGGTAGCCCATGAGCAGTTCTTC.

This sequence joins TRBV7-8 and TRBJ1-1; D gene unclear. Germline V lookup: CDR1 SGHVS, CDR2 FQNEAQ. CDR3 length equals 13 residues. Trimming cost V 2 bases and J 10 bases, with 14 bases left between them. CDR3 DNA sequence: TGTGCCAGCAGCTTAATCGGCGGATCGGCAGCTTTCTTT. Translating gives CASSLIGGSAAFF.

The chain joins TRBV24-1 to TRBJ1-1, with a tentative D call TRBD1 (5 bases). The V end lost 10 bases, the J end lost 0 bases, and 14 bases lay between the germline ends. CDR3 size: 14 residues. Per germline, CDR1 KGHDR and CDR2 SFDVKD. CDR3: CATQGGVMNTEAFF. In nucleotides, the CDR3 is TGTGCCACGCAAGGAGGGGTGATGAACACTGAAGCTTTCTTT.

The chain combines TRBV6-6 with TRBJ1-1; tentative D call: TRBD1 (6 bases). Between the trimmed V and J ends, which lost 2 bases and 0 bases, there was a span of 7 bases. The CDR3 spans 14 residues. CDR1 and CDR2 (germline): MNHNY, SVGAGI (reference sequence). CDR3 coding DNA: TGTGCCAGCAGTTACCAGGGGATGAACACTGAAGCTTTCTTT. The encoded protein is CASSYQGMNTEAFF.

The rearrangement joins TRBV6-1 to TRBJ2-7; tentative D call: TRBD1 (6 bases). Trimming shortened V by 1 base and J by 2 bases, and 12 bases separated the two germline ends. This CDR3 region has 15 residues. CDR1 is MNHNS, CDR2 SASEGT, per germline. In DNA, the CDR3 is TGTGCCAGCAGTGAAGGCCCGGACAGAACCTACGAGCAGTACTTC. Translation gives CASSEGPDRTYEQYF.

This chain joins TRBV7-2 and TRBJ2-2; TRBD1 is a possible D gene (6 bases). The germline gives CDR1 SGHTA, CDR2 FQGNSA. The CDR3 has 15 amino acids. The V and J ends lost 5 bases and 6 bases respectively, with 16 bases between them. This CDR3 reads CASSPQGNRAGELFF. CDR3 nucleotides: TGTGCCAGCAGCCCCCAGGGGAATAGGGCCGGGGAGCTGTTTTTT. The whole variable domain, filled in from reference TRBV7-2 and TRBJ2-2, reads GAGVSQSPSNKVTEKGKDVELRCDPISGHTALYWYRQSLGQGLEFLIYFQGNSAPDKSGLPSDRFSAERTGGSVSTLTIQRTQQEDSAVYLCASSPQGNRAGELFFGEGSRLTVL.

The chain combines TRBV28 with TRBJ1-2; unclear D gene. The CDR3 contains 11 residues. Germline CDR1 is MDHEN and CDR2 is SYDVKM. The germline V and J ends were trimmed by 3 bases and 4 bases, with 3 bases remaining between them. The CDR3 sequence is CASSLRYGYTF. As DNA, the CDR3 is TGTGCCAGCAGTTTGCGCTATGGCTACACCTTC.

The CDR3 coding sequence is TGTGCCACCAGCAGCGCCCGGACGGGATTTAATCAGCCCCAGCATTTT. This translates into CATSSARTGFNQPQHF. The chain uses TRBV15 and TRBJ1-5; D unresolved. This CDR3 has 16 residues. V was trimmed by 3 bases and J by 4 bases, leaving 16 bases between them. The germline V gene has CDR1 LNHNV and CDR2 YYDKDF (reference sequence).

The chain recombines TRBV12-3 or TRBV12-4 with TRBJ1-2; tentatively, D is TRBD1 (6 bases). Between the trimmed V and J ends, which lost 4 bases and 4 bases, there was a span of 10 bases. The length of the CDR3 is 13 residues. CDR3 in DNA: TGTGCCAGCAGTTACAGGGTTACCTATGGCTACACCTTC. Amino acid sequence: CASSYRVTYGYTF.

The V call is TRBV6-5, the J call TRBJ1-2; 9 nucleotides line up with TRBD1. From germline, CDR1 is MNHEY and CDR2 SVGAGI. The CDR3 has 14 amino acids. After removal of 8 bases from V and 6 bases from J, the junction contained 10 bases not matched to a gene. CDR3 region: CASRLQGAGDGYTF. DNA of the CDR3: TGTGCCAGCCGATTACAGGGGGCTGGAGATGGCTACACCTTC.

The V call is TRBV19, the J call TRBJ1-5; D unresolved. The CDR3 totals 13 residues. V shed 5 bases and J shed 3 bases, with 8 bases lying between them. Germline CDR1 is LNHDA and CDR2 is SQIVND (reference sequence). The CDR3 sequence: CASSFGFNQPQHF. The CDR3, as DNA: TGTGCCAGTAGTTTCGGGTTCAATCAGCCCCAGCATTTT.

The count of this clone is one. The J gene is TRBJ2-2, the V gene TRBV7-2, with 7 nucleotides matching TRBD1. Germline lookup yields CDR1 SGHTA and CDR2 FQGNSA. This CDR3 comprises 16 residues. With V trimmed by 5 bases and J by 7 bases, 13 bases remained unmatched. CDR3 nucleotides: TGTGCCAGCAGCAATAATCCTAGGGGGCTCAGCGGGGAGCTGTTTTTT. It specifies CASSNNPRGLSGELFF.

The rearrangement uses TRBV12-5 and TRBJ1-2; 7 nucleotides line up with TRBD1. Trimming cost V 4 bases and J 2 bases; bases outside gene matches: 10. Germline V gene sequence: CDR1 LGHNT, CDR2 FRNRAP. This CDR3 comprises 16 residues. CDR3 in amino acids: CASGWGTGEVNYGYTF. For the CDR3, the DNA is TGTGCTAGTGGTTGGGGAACAGGGGAAGTAAACTATGGCTACACCTTC.

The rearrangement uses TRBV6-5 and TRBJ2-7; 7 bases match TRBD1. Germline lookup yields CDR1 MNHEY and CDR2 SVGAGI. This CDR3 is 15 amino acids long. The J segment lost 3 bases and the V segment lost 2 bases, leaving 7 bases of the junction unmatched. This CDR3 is CASSYPGQSYYEQYF. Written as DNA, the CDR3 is TGTGCCAGCAGTTACCCGGGACAGTCCTACTACGAGCAGTACTTC.

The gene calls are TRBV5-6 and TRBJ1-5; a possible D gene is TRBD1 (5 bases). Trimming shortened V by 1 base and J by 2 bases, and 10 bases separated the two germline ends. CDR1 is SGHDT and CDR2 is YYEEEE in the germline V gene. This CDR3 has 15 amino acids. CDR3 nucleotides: TGTGCCAGCAGCTTGAATGGGGCGGGCAATCAGCCCCAGCATTTT. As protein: CASSLNGAGNQPQHF.

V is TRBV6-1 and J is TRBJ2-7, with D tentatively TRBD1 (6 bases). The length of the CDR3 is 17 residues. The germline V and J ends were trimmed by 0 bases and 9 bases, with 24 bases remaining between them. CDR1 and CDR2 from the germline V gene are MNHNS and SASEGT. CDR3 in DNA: TGTGCCAGCAGTGAAGCGCTTCCCCGGGGCAGGGCACAGGGGCAGTACTTC. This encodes CASSEALPRGRAQGQYF.

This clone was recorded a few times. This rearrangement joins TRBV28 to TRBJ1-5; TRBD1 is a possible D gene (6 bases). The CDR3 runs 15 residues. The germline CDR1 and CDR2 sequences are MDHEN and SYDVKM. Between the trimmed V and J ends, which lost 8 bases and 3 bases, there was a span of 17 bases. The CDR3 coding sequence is TGTGCCAGCGGGTCCTTGACAGGCATCAATCAGCCCCAGCATTTT. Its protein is CASGSLTGINQPQHF.

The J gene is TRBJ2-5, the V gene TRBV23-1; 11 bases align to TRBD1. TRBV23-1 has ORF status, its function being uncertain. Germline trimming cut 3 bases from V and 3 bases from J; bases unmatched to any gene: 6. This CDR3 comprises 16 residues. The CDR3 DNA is TGCGCCAGCAGTCACCTCCGGGACAGGGGGAAAGAGACCCAGTACTTC. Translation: CASSHLRDRGKETQYF.

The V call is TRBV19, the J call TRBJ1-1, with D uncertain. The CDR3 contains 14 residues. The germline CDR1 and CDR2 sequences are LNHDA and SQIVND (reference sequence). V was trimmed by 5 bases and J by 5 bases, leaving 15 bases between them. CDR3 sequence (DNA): TGTGCCAGTAGTCTCGGACGGGAAAGGACTGAAGCTTTCTTT. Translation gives CASSLGRERTEAFF.

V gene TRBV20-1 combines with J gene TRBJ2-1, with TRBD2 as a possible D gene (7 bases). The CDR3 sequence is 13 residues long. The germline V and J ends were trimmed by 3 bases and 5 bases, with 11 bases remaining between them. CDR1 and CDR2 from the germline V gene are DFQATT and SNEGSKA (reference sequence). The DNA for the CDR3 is TGCAGTGCTAGTAGGGGGGGGGACAATGAGCAGTTCTTC. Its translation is CSASRGGDNEQFF.

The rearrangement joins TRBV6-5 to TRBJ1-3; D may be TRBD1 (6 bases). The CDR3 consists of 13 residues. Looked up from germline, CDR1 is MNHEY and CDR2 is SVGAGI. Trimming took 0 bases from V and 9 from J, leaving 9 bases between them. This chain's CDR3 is CASSYSQDSTIYF. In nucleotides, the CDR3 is TGTGCCAGCAGTTACTCTCAGGACAGCACCATATATTTT.

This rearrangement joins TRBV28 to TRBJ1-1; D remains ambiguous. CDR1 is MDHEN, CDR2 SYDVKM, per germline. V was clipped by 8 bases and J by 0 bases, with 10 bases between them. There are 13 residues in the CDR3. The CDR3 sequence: CASLGPMNTEAFF. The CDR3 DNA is TGTGCCAGCCTTGGGCCCATGAACACTGAAGCTTTCTTT. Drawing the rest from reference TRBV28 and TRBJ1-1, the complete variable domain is DVKVTQSSRYLVKRTGEKVFLECVQDMDHENMFWYRQDPGLGLRLIYFSYDVKMKEKGDIPEGYSVSREKKERFSLILESASTNQTSMYLCASLGPMNTEAFFGQGTRLTVV.

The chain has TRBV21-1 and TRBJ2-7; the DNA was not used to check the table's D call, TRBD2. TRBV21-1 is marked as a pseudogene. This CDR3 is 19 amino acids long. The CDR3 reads CASSKERLAGGQSSYEQYF. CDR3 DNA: TGTGCCAGCAGCAAAGAGCGACTAGCGGGGGGACAGAGCTCCTACGAGCAGTACTTC.

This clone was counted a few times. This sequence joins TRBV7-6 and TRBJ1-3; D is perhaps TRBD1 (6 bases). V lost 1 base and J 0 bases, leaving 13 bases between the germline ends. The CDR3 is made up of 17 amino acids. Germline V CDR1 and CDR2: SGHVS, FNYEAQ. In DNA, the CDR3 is TGTGCCAGCAGCTTAGGGCAGGGGCCGATCTCTGGAAACACCATATATTTT. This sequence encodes CASSLGQGPISGNTIYF.